The rows below give T cell receptor beta chains drawn from one sample of a study of cytomegalovirus exposure and HLA in healthy donors. The table came from immunoSEQ multiplex PCR; TCRdb's copy has only in-frame clones and leaves some out. Among 150,000 to 200,000 clones listed, 9.5% were seen once. Input material: PBMCs. These receptors came from a woman in her 30s in good health and CMV-seropositive. Both conserved end residues are part of each CDR3. The D gene is left open where the match is weak. Clone size, where shown, is once, few, many, or a class for clones that have expanded.

v_call,j_call,clone_size,d_call,cdr3_nt,cdr3_aa
TRBV7-6,TRBJ2-2,few,NA,TGTGCCAGCAGTCAGTACGGGGTATCCCCCGGGGAGCTGTTTTTT,CASSQYGVSPGELFF
TRBV30,TRBJ2-1,few,TRBD2,TGTGCCTGGAGTGGGACTAGCGGGACCAATGAGCAGTTCTTC,CAWSGTSGTNEQFF
TRBV5-5,TRBJ2-5,few,NA,TGTGCCAGCAGCTTGGAGGGGGTAGAGACCCAGTACTTC,CASSLEGVETQYF
TRBV5-4,TRBJ2-3,few,TRBD2,TGTGCCAGCAGCGCGGGGACTAGCGGACCGATCCCCACAGATACGCAGTATTTT,CASSAGTSGPIPTDTQYF
TRBV5-1,TRBJ1-3,NA,TRBD1,TGCGCCAGCAGCTTGGGGACAGGCGACTCTGGAAACACCATATATTTT,CASSLGTGDSGNTIYF
TRBV9,TRBJ1-2,few,TRBD1,TGTGCCAGCAGCGTAGGACAGGGTTATGGCTACACCTTC,CASSVGQGYGYTF
TRBV7-2,TRBJ2-2,few,TRBD1,TGTGCCAGCAGCTCCTACGGGACAGCACTCACCGGGGAGCTGTTTTTT,CASSSYGTALTGELFF
TRBV7-2,TRBJ1-1,few,NA,TGTGCCAGCAGCTTAGATGCAGCGCTGAACACTGAAGCTTTCTTT,CASSLDAALNTEAFF
TRBV4-1,TRBJ1-2,NA,TRBD1,TGCGCCAGCACCAAAAGACAGGGGGCCGATAGGACATATGGCTACACCTTC,CASTKRQGADRTYGYTF
TRBV7-9,TRBJ2-1,NA,NA,TGTGCCAGCAGCCCACGGGGCGGGACCCCCCGATACAATGAGCAGTTCTTC,CASSPRGGTPRYNEQFF
TRBV5-1,TRBJ2-5,few,TRBD2,TGCGCCAGCAGGTATACTAGCGGGACTCAAGAGACCCAGTACTTC,CASRYTSGTQETQYF
TRBV13,TRBJ2-3,NA,NA,TGTGCCAGCAGCTTCTTACAGCGGGGCACAGATACGCAGTATTTT,CASSFLQRGTDTQYF
TRBV19,TRBJ1-2,few,NA,TGTGCCAGTTCCCCTTCTGGCAGGGAGGGGTATGGCTACACCTTC,CASSPSGREGYGYTF
TRBV11-2,TRBJ2-2,NA,NA,TGTGCCAGCAGCTTCCTCACTCCGGGAGAGCTGTTTTTT,CASSFLTPGELFF
TRBV29-1,TRBJ1-2,NA,NA,TGCAGCGTTCCGGGACAATGGGGCTATGGCTACACCTTC,CSVPGQWGYGYTF
TRBV2,TRBJ2-7,few,NA,TGTGCCAGCAGCGACACTTACGAGCAGTACTTC,CASSDTYEQYF
TRBV14,TRBJ1-3,NA,TRBD1,TGTGCCAGCAGCCAAGATCCGCCCCTGGGACAGGCCCACTCTGGAAACACCATATATTTT,CASSQDPPLGQAHSGNTIYF
TRBV13,TRBJ2-1,NA,TRBD2,TGTGCCAGCAGTCTCGGACTAGCGGGCCCAAGGGTCGATGAGCAGTTCTTC,CASSLGLAGPRVDEQFF
TRBV7-9,TRBJ1-2,few,NA,TGTGCCAGCAGCCTTCTACAGGGTAGTAACTATGGCTACACCTTC,CASSLLQGSNYGYTF
TRBV11-2,TRBJ2-1,NA,TRBD2,TGTGCCAGCAGCCAGACTAGCGGGAGTGCTTATGAGCAGTTCTTC,CASSQTSGSAYEQFF
TRBV5-8,TRBJ2-1,NA,TRBD2,TGTGCCAGCAGCATCGGGACTAGCGGGAACTACAATGAGCAGTTCTTC,CASSIGTSGNYNEQFF
TRBV5-6,TRBJ2-7,few,NA,TGTGCCAGCAGCTTGTATAGCGGCGGTTACGAGCAGTACTTC,CASSLYSGGYEQYF
TRBV5-6,TRBJ2-1,few,TRBD2,TGTGCCAGCAGCTTGACTAGCGTATCCTACAATGAGCAGTTCTTC,CASSLTSVSYNEQFF
TRBV28,TRBJ1-1,NA,NA,TGTGCCAGCAGCTCCCGACAAAAAACCGAAGCTTTCTTT,CASSSRQKTEAFF
TRBV7-2,TRBJ2-7,few,TRBD2,TGTGCCAGCAGCTCATCCGTAGCGGGAGTTCGGCAGTACTTC,CASSSSVAGVRQYF
TRBV4-2,TRBJ2-1,few,TRBD2,TGTGCCAGCAGCCAAGAAATACTAGCGGGAGACAATGAGCAGTTCTTC,CASSQEILAGDNEQFF
TRBV27,TRBJ2-1,few,TRBD2,TGTGCCAGCAGTTTATTCGTCACCGGGACTAGCGGGAATGAGCAGTTCTTC,CASSLFVTGTSGNEQFF
TRBV27,TRBJ2-1,NA,NA,TGTGCCAGCAGTTTAAATGCTAGGCCTGACAATGAGCAGTTCTTC,CASSLNARPDNEQFF
TRBV5-4,TRBJ1-2,few,NA,TGTGCCAGCAGCTTGGGAGGGTTGCGCGGCTACACCTTC,CASSLGGLRGYTF
TRBV4-2,TRBJ2-7,few,NA,TGTGCCAGCAGCCAAGAGAAGGAGCGCTCAACCTACGAGCAGTACTTC,CASSQEKERSTYEQYF
TRBV29-1,TRBJ2-3,NA,NA,TGCAGCGTTGAGGGACTTTATGGAGGCCCTCGGGATACGCAGTATTTT,CSVEGLYGGPRDTQYF
TRBV4-1,TRBJ1-1,NA,NA,TGCGCCAGCAGCCAGGGGGGGGTGAACACTGAAGCTTTCTTT,CASSQGGVNTEAFF
TRBV5-1,TRBJ1-1,NA,NA,TGCGCCAGCAGCTTGAATGGGCAGTTGACTGAAGCTTTCTTT,CASSLNGQLTEAFF
TRBV12-5,TRBJ2-1,NA,TRBD2,TGTGCTAGTGGTTTGCTCCCAGCGGGGGTTAGCTCCTACAATGAGCAGTTCTTC,CASGLLPAGVSSYNEQFF
TRBV2,TRBJ1-5,few,NA,TGTGCCTCAAGCAGGGTGGGCAATCAGCCCCAGCATTTT,CASSRVGNQPQHF
TRBV5-1,TRBJ2-1,few,TRBD2,TGCGCCAGCAGCTTGGCCCCACTAGCGGGTCCCAATGAGCAGTTCTTC,CASSLAPLAGPNEQFF
TRBV27,TRBJ2-1,NA,NA,TGTGCCAGCAGCCTACGGAGCTCCTACAATGAGCAGTTCTTC,CASSLRSSYNEQFF
TRBV7-8,TRBJ1-4,few,TRBD1,TGTGCCAGCAGGCCCTCCGGGACAGGGAAACAAGAAAAACTGTTTTTT,CASRPSGTGKQEKLFF
TRBV5-1,TRBJ1-1,NA,NA,TGCGCCAGCCGGTTTGGGAACACTGAAGCTTTCTTT,CASRFGNTEAFF
TRBV10-3,TRBJ2-7,few,NA,TGTGCCATCAGTGAGTTCTACAGGTACGAGCAGTACTTC,CAISEFYRYEQYF
TRBV30,TRBJ2-1,NA,NA,TGTGCCTGGATACCTACTAACAATGAGCAGTTCTTC,CAWIPTNNEQFF
TRBV4-1,TRBJ1-5,few,TRBD1,TGCGCCAGCAGCCAAAACTACAGGGGACAGCCCCAGCATTTT,CASSQNYRGQPQHF
TRBV4-1,TRBJ2-7,few,NA,TGCGCCAGCAGCCAAGGTGTGGCCGGGTACGAGCAGTACTTC,CASSQGVAGYEQYF
TRBV10-2,TRBJ2-2,few,NA,TGCGCCAGCGCCTTACATAACACCGGGGAGCTGTTTTTT,CASALHNTGELFF
TRBV6-1,TRBJ2-2,few,NA,TGTGCCAGCGCCTGGCGGGGGCTGATCACCGGGGAGCTGTTTTTT,CASAWRGLITGELFF
TRBV6-1,TRBJ2-5,few,NA,TGTGCCAGCAGCCCGTCAGGGGTTGAGACCCAGTACTTC,CASSPSGVETQYF
TRBV9,TRBJ2-2,few,TRBD2,TGTGCCAGCAGCGTTAAGCGGGAGACCCCGAACACCGGGGAGCTGTTTTTT,CASSVKRETPNTGELFF
TRBV5-1,TRBJ2-7,few,TRBD2,TGCGCCAGCGCCTGGACTAGCGGATCCTACGAGCAGTACTTC,CASAWTSGSYEQYF
TRBV2,TRBJ2-1,many,TRBD2,TGTGCCAGCAGTGTGACTAGCGGGAGGGCAAGTGAGCAGTTCTTC,CASSVTSGRASEQFF
TRBV7-2,TRBJ1-5,NA,TRBD1,TGTGCCAGCAGCTTAGTCGACAGGGGTAATCAGCCCCAGCATTTT,CASSLVDRGNQPQHF
TRBV20-1,TRBJ1-2,NA,TRBD1,TGCAGTGCGGGGACAGGGGTTGGCTACACCTTC,CSAGTGVGYTF
TRBV4-2,TRBJ2-7,NA,NA,TGTGCCAGCAGCCAAGTGGACGGGAGCTCCTACGAGCAGTACTTC,CASSQVDGSSYEQYF
TRBV9,TRBJ2-7,NA,NA,TGTGCCAGCAGCATCACAGGGAGCTCCTACGAGCAGTACTTC,CASSITGSSYEQYF
TRBV5-1,TRBJ2-5,NA,TRBD1,TGCGCCAGCAGCCCCCGACAGGGGGAGGAGACCCAGTACTTC,CASSPRQGEETQYF
TRBV2,TRBJ2-3,few,NA,TGTGCCAGCACCAACACTAGCCCCGGAGGAAGAGATACGCAGTATTTT,CASTNTSPGGRDTQYF
TRBV19,TRBJ1-2,few,TRBD1,TGTGCCAGTAGTCCCGGGGACAGAGAAGGCTATGGCTACACCTTC,CASSPGDREGYGYTF
TRBV2,TRBJ2-5,NA,TRBD2,TGTGCCGGGGGACTAGCGGGACCCCAAGAGACCCAGTACTTC,CAGGLAGPQETQYF
TRBV19,TRBJ2-7,few,NA,TGTGCCAGTAGTATAGGGGCTTACTACGAGCAGTACTTC,CASSIGAYYEQYF
TRBV9,TRBJ2-3,NA,NA,TGTGCCAGCAGCCGGGTCCCTAGCACAGATACGCAGTATTTT,CASSRVPSTDTQYF
TRBV2,TRBJ1-5,few,NA,TGTGCCAGCAGTGATAGACAGGCCCACAATCAGCCCCAGCATTTT,CASSDRQAHNQPQHF